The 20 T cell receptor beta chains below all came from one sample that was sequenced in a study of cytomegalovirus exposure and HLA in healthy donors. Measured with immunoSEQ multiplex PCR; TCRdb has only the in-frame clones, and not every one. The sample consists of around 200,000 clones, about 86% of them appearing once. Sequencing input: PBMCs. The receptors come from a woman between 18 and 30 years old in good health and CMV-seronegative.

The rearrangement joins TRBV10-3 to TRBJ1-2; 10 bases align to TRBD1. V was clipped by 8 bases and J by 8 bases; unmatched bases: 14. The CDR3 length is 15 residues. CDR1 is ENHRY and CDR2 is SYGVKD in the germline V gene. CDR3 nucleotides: TGTGCCATCCTGAGGGGACAGGGGATCTTGAGGGGCTACACCTTC. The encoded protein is CAILRGQGILRGYTF.

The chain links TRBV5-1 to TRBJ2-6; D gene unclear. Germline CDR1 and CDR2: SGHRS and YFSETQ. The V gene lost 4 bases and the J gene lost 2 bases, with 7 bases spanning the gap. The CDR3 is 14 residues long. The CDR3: CASSPTPGANVLTF. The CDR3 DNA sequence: TGCGCCAGCAGCCCAACACCTGGGGCCAACGTCCTGACTTTC.

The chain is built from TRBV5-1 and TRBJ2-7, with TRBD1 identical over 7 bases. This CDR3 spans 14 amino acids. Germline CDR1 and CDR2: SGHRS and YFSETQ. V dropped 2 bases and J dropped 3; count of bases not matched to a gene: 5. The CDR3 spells CASSLGQADYEQYF. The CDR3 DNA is TGCGCCAGCAGCTTAGGACAGGCCGACTACGAGCAGTACTTC.

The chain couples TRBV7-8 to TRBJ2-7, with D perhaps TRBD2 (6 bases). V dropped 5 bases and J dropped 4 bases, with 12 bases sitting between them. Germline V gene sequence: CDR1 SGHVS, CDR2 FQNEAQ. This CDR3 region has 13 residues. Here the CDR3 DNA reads TGTGCCAGCAGCACCCGACTAGATTACGAGCAGTACTTC. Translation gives CASSTRLDYEQYF.

CDR3 DNA sequence: TGTGCCAGCAGCTCCACAGGGATCGGAGGTGGCTACACCTTC. Translation gives CASSSTGIGGGYTF. The chain is built from TRBV7-2 and TRBJ1-2, with a possible D match to TRBD1 (6 bases). Germline V lookup: CDR1 SGHTA, CDR2 FQGNSA. The CDR3 length is 14 residues. V was pared by 4 bases and J by 7 bases, with 16 bases between.

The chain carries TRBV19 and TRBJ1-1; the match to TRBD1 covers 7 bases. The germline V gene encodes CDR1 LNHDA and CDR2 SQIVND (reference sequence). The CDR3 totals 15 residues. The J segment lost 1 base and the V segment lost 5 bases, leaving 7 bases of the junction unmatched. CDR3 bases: TGTGCCAGTAGTTCCCTCGGGACAGAGAACACTGAAGCTTTCTTT. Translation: CASSSLGTENTEAFF.

DNA for the CDR3: TGTGCCAGTAGTGACAGGGGGCGCGTAATGGCTTTCTTT. Amino acids: CASSDRGRVMAFF. The V gene is TRBV19, the J gene TRBJ1-1, with TRBD1 matching 10 bases. J was trimmed by 11 bases and V by 5 bases; bases with no gene match: 8. The CDR3 length is 13 residues. Germline V CDR1 and CDR2: LNHDA, SQIVND (reference sequence). Combining the CDR3 with reference TRBV19 and TRBJ1-1 gives the whole variable domain DGGITQSPKYLFRKEGQNVTLSCEQNLNHDAMYWYRQDPGQGLRLIYYSQIVNDFQKGDIAEGYSVSREKKESFPLTVTSAQKNPTAFYLCASSDRGRVMAFFGQGTRLTVV.

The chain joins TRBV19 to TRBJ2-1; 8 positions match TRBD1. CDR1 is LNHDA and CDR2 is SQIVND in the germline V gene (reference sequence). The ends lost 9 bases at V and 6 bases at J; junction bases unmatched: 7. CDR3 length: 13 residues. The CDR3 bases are TGTGCCAGCGGGACAGGCGGCTTCAATGAGCAGTTCTTC. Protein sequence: CASGTGGFNEQFF. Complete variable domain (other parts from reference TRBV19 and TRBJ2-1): DGGITQSPKYLFRKEGQNVTLSCEQNLNHDAMYWYRQDPGQGLRLIYYSQIVNDFQKGDIAEGYSVSREKKESFPLTVTSAQKNPTAFYLCASGTGGFNEQFFGPGTRLTVL.

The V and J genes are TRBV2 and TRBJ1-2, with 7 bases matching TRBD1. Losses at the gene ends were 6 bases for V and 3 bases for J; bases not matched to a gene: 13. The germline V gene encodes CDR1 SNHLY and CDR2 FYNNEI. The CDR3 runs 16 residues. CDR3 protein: CASSDPYDREDYGYTF. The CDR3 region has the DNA TGTGCCAGCAGCGACCCTTACGACAGGGAGGACTATGGCTACACCTTC.

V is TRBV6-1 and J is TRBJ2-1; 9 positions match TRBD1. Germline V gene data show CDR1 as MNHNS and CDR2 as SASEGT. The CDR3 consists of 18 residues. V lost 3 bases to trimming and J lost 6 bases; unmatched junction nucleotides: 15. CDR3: CASSEDRGGGQGLNEQFF. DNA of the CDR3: TGTGCCAGCAGTGAGGACAGGGGTGGGGGGCAAGGGCTCAATGAGCAGTTCTTC.

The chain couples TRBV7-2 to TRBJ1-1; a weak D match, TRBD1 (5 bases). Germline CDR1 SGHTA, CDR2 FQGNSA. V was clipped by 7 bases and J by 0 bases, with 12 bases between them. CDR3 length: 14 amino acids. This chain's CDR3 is CASTPGRMNTEAFF. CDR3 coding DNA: TGTGCCAGCACGCCAGGGAGGATGAACACTGAAGCTTTCTTT. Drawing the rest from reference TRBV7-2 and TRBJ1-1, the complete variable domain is GAGVSQSPSNKVTEKGKDVELRCDPISGHTALYWYRQSLGQGLEFLIYFQGNSAPDKSGLPSDRFSAERTGGSVSTLTIQRTQQEDSAVYLCASTPGRMNTEAFFGQGTRLTVV.

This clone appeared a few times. CDR3 protein: CATSPGNTGELFF. CDR3 DNA sequence: TGTGCCACATCCCCGGGGAACACCGGGGAGCTGTTTTTT. The chain employs TRBV9 and TRBJ2-2; D is uncertain. Germline loops: CDR1 SGDLS, CDR2 YYNGEE. This CDR3 has 13 residues. Trimming shortened V by 9 bases and J by 1 base, and 10 bases separated the two germline ends.

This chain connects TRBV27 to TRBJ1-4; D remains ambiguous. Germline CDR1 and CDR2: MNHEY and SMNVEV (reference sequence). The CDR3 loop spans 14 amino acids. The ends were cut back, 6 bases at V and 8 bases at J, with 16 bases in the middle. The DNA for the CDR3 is TGTGCCAGCAGCCTTAATCGAGGATCCGAAAAACTGTTTTTT. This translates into CASSLNRGSEKLFF.

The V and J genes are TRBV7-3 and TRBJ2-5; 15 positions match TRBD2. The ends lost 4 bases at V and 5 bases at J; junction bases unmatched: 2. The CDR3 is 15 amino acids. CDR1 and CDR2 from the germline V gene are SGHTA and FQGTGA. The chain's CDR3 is CASSSGLAGGETQYF. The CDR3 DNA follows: TGTGCCAGCAGCTCGGGACTAGCGGGAGGCGAGACCCAGTACTTC.

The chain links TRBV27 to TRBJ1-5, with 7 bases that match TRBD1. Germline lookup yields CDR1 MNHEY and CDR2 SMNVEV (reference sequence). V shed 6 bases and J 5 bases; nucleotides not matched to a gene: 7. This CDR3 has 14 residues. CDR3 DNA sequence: TGTGCCAGCAGAGTGGCAGGGGGGCATCAGCCCCAGCATTTT. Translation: CASRVAGGHQPQHF.

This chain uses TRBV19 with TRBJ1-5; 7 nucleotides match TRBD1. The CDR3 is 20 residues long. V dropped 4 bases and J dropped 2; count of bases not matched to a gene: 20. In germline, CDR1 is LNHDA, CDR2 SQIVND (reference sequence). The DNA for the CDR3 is TGTGCCAGTAGTACTAGAAGGGACAGCCTCGACCAAAGGGGCAATCAGCCCCAGCATTTT. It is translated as CASSTRRDSLDQRGNQPQHF.

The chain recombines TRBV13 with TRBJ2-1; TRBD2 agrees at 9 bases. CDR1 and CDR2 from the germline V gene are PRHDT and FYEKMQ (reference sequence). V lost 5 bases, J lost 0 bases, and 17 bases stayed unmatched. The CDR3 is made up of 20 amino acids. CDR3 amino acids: CASSGQASGTASSSYNEQFF. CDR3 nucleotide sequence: TGTGCCAGCAGCGGACAAGCTAGCGGGACGGCCTCGAGCTCCTACAATGAGCAGTTCTTC. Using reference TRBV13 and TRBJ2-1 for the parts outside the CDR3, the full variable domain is AAGVIQSPRHLIKEKRETATLKCYPIPRHDTVYWYQQGPGQDPQFLISFYEKMQSDKGSIPDRFSAQQFSDYHSELNMSSLELGDSALYFCASSGQASGTASSSYNEQFFGPGTRLTVL.

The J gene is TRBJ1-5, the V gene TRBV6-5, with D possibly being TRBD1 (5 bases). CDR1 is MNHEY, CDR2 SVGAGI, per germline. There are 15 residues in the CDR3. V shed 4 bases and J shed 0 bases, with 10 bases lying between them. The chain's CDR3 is CASSLGVNSNQPQHF. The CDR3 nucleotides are TGTGCCAGCAGTTTAGGGGTTAATAGCAATCAGCCCCAGCATTTT.

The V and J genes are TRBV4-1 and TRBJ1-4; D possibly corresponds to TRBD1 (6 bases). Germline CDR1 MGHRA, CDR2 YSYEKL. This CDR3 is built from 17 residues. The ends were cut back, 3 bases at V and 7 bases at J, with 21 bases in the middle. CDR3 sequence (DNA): TGCGCCAGCAGCCACAACGCACAGGGATACCAGGGTGAAAAACTGTTTTTT. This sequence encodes CASSHNAQGYQGEKLFF.

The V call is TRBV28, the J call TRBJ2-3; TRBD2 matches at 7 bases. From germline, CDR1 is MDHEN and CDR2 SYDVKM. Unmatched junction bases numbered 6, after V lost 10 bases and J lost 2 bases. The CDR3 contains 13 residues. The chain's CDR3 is CAMSAGDTDTQYF. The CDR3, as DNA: TGTGCCATGTCGGCGGGAGACACAGATACGCAGTATTTT.